The 30 T cell receptor beta chains given below trace back to one sample, sequenced in a study of cytomegalovirus exposure and HLA in healthy donors. Both 60 Vbeta primers and 13 Jbeta primers went into the PCR. TCRdb's table, derived via immunoSEQ multiplex PCR, lists solely in-frame clones and lacks some. The sample yields approximately 170,000 clones, approximately 78% seen once. Sequencing used PBMCs. All receptors come from a woman under 30 in good health and CMV-seronegative.

The CDR3 loop reads CASSSGKGGSGNTIYF. Here the CDR3 DNA reads TGCGCCAGCAGCTCGGGCAAGGGAGGGTCTGGAAACACCATATATTTT. J is TRBJ1-3 and V is TRBV5-1; D gene unclear. V was cut by 3 bases and J by 1 base, with 14 bases left in between. Germline loops: CDR1 SGHRS, CDR2 YFSETQ. There are 16 residues in the CDR3.

The rearrangement joins TRBV5-1 to TRBJ2-1; 13 positions match TRBD2. V lost 4 bases and J lost 5; bases outside the gene matches: 3. The CDR3 spans 15 residues. Germline V gene sequence: CDR1 SGHRS, CDR2 YFSETQ. CDR3 nucleotides: TGCGCCAGCAGCAACGGACTAGCGGGAGACAATGAGCAGTTCTTC. Amino acid sequence: CASSNGLAGDNEQFF.

The rearrangement joins TRBV27 to TRBJ2-2; possible D gene TRBD1, 5 bases. Germline lookup yields CDR1 MNHEY and CDR2 SMNVEV (reference sequence). Deletions cut 6 bases from V and 7 bases from J, with 9 bases between. This CDR3 has 12 amino acids. As DNA, the CDR3 is TGTGCCAGCAGGTTAAGGGGCGGGGAGCTGTTTTTT. Encoded protein: CASRLRGGELFF.

The chain uses TRBV27 and TRBJ2-1; D not certain. The germline V and J ends were trimmed by 3 bases and 6 bases, with 3 bases remaining between them. This CDR3 is built from 11 residues. In germline, CDR1 is MNHEY, CDR2 SMNVEV (reference sequence). The CDR3 is CASSFLNEQFF. The CDR3 DNA sequence: TGTGCCAGCAGTTTCCTCAATGAGCAGTTCTTC.

The chain is built from TRBV5-6 and TRBJ1-4; 8 nucleotides align to TRBD1. CDR3 length: 16 residues. Germline CDR1 and CDR2: SGHDT and YYEEEE. With V trimmed by 1 base and J by 8 bases, 10 bases remained unmatched. Written as DNA, the CDR3 is TGTGCCAGCAGCTTGAGCCACAGGGGGATTAGCGAAAAACTGTTTTTT. This gives the protein CASSLSHRGISEKLFF.

The count of this clone is one. The rearrangement uses TRBV5-8 and TRBJ2-6; 12 positions agree with TRBD1. The CDR3 sequence is 16 residues long. J was trimmed by 4 bases and V by 5 bases; bases with no gene match: 4. Per germline, CDR1 SGHTS and CDR2 YDEGEE. The CDR3, as DNA: TGTGCCAGCAGGGGACAGGGGGCATGGGGGGCCAACGTCCTGACTTTC. Translated: CASRGQGAWGANVLTF.

This clone was seen a single time. The rearrangement uses TRBV6-6 and TRBJ1-5; 7 nucleotides agree with TRBD1. CDR3 length: 14 amino acids. Germline loops: CDR1 MNHNY, CDR2 SVGAGI (reference sequence). The J segment lost 3 bases and the V segment lost 2 bases, leaving 1 base of the junction unmatched. This CDR3 is CASSYGQANQPQHF. The DNA of the CDR3 is TGTGCCAGCAGTTACGGACAGGCCAATCAGCCCCAGCATTTT.

The rearrangement links TRBV19 to TRBJ2-4; 9 bases match TRBD1. CDR3 length: 14 amino acids. In germline, CDR1 is LNHDA, CDR2 SQIVND (reference sequence). Trimming at V came to 6 bases and at J to 3 bases, leaving 3 bases not matched to a gene. CDR3 sequence reads: CASRGQGDKNIQYF. DNA for the CDR3: TGTGCCAGTAGGGGACAGGGCGACAAAAACATTCAGTACTTC.

The chain has TRBV15 and TRBJ2-7; TRBD2 might be the D (5 bases). The CDR3 totals 16 residues. Trimming left V 4 bases short and J 6 bases short, with 22 bases between. Germline CDR1 LNHNV, CDR2 YYDKDF (reference sequence). The CDR3 region is CATSTGVGLMGSEQYF. DNA of the CDR3: TGTGCCACCAGCACCGGGGTCGGTCTGATGGGGTCCGAGCAGTACTTC.

The chain joins TRBV6-5 to TRBJ1-1, with D hard to call. The germline V gene has CDR1 MNHEY and CDR2 SVGAGI. The CDR3 is 12 residues long. V was shortened by 7 bases and J by 8 bases, with 14 bases between the two germline ends. The DNA of the CDR3 is TGTGCCAGCACCCCAGGAGGGCAGGAAGCTTTCTTT. Translating it yields CASTPGGQEAFF.

The V call is TRBV11-2, the J call TRBJ2-7, with unresolved D. V lost 0 bases to trimming and J lost 7 bases, with 7 bases between them. CDR3 size: 12 residues. CDR1 and CDR2 (germline): SGHAT, FQNNGV. Written as DNA, the CDR3 is TGTGCCAGCAGCTTAGATCCTATGGAGCAGTACTTC. This encodes CASSLDPMEQYF. Looking up the rest from reference TRBV11-2 and TRBJ2-7 gives the full variable domain: EAGVAQSPRYKIIEKRQSVAFWCNPISGHATLYWYQQILGQGPKLLIQFQNNGVVDDSQLPKDRFSAERLKGVDSTLKIQPAKLEDSAVYLCASSLDPMEQYFGPGTRLTVT.

The chain recombines TRBV30 with TRBJ1-2, with 7 positions matching TRBD1. Unmatched junction bases numbered 13, after V lost 8 bases and J lost 4 bases. The CDR3 runs to 14 residues. CDR1 and CDR2 from the germline V gene are GTSNPN and SVGIG (reference sequence). The CDR3: CAVSGWGTVYGYTF. The CDR3 DNA follows: TGTGCCGTATCCGGATGGGGGACAGTCTATGGCTACACCTTC.

The V call is TRBV5-1, the J call TRBJ2-3, with TRBD1 as a possible D gene (6 bases). V lost 0 bases to trimming and J lost 5 bases, with 13 bases between them. This CDR3 contains 15 residues. Germline CDR1 reads SGHRS; CDR2 reads YFSETQ. The CDR3: CASSLELGAGDTQYF. The CDR3 DNA follows: TGCGCCAGCAGCTTGGAATTGGGGGCGGGAGATACGCAGTATTTT.

The table lists this clone with a few counts. The chain combines TRBV18 with TRBJ1-1; 7 nucleotides agree with TRBD1. The germline V gene has CDR1 KGHSH and CDR2 LQKENI. V shed 3 bases and J 4 bases; nucleotides not matched to a gene: 2. The CDR3 sequence is 13 residues long. The CDR3 sequence is CASSPRGVTEAFF. As DNA, the CDR3 is TGTGCCAGCTCACCCAGGGGGGTCACTGAAGCTTTCTTT.

The chain recombines TRBV15 with TRBJ2-7, with D maybe TRBD1 (7 bases). Germline CDR1 LNHNV, CDR2 YYDKDF (reference sequence). This CDR3 is built from 14 residues. Trimming stripped 5 bases from V and 3 bases from J, with 14 bases between. CDR3 sequence reads: CATSLGGDSYEQYF. CDR3 DNA sequence: TGTGCCACCAGCCTAGGAGGGGACAGCTACGAGCAGTACTTC. Combining the CDR3 with reference TRBV15 and TRBJ2-7 gives the whole variable domain DAMVIQNPRYQVTQFGKPVTLSCSQTLNHNVMYWYQQKSSQAPKLLFHYYDKDFNNEADTPDNFQSRRPNTSFCFLDIRSPGLGDTAMYLCATSLGGDSYEQYFGPGTRLTVT.

This chain's CDR3 is CAWSASGSHEQYF. For the CDR3, the DNA is TGTGCCTGGAGTGCCAGCGGGAGTCACGAGCAGTACTTC. This chain joins TRBV30 and TRBJ2-7; 8 bases are shared with TRBD2. Germline CDR1 reads GTSNPN; CDR2 reads SVGIG (reference sequence). This CDR3 is built from 13 residues. V lost 1 base and J lost 5; bases outside the gene matches: 4.

On this clone: Other nucleotide sequences in the sample specify the same CDR3. The chain is built from TRBV6-4 and TRBJ2-1; D remains unclear. The CDR3 spans 13 residues. Germline assignment: CDR1 MRHNA and CDR2 SNTAGT. The V and J ends lost 0 bases and 3 bases respectively, with 3 bases between them. DNA of the CDR3: TGTGCCAGCAGTGACTCGCGCTACAATGAGCAGTTCTTC. Translating gives CASSDSRYNEQFF.

The CDR3 sequence is CASCLNRYGGQVQETQYF. In DNA form, the CDR3 reads TGCGCCAGCTGCCTCAACCGATACGGGGGACAGGTCCAAGAGACCCAGTACTTC. This chain joins TRBV5-1 and TRBJ2-5, with 8 positions matching TRBD1. CDR1 and CDR2 (germline): SGHRS, YFSETQ. This CDR3 has 18 residues. V trimming: 7 bases; J trimming: 1 base; junction bases outside the gene matches: 18.

The J gene is TRBJ2-3, the V gene TRBV4-1; 8 nucleotides line up with TRBD2. V was pared by 0 bases and J by 3 bases, with 5 bases of the junction left unmatched. The germline gives CDR1 MGHRA, CDR2 YSYEKL. The CDR3 runs to 16 residues. In DNA, the CDR3 is TGCGCCAGCAGCCAAGATGGGACTAGGTCTACAGATACGCAGTATTTT. Its protein product is CASSQDGTRSTDTQYF.

The chain combines TRBV28 with TRBJ1-1; D is uncertain. The germline gives CDR1 MDHEN, CDR2 SYDVKM. The V gene lost 3 bases and the J gene lost 11 bases, with 13 bases spanning the gap. The CDR3 totals 12 residues. Written as DNA, the CDR3 is TGTGCCAGCAGTTTTATAGCCCTCGAGGCTTTCTTT. This sequence encodes CASSFIALEAFF.

V gene TRBV4-1 combines with J gene TRBJ2-7; TRBD2 matches 7 bases. The J segment lost 6 bases and the V segment lost 3 bases, leaving 8 bases of the junction unmatched. The CDR3 is made up of 14 amino acids. Per the germline V gene, CDR1 is MGHRA and CDR2 is YSYEKL. The CDR3 DNA follows: TGCGCCAGCAGCCAGGAACCGGGACTAACCGAGCAGTACTTC. Translation gives CASSQEPGLTEQYF.

This clone appeared once. The chain uses TRBV29-1 and TRBJ2-1, with D unresolved. This CDR3 is built from 11 residues. Germline V gene data show CDR1 as SQVTM and CDR2 as ANQGSEA. Deletions cut 0 bases from V and 12 bases from J, with 9 bases between. Here the CDR3 DNA reads TGCAGCGTTGAAGAAAACTTCGGGCAGTTCTTC. It translates to CSVEENFGQFF.

There are a few counts of this clone. The sample contains more than one DNA sequence encoding this CDR3. The chain is built from TRBV9 and TRBJ1-2; maybe TRBD1 (6 bases). V was pared by 2 bases and J by 1 base, with 6 bases between. Germline loops: CDR1 SGDLS, CDR2 YYNGEE. This CDR3 is 13 amino acids long. CDR3 amino acids: CASSVDSNYGYTF. The CDR3 DNA reads as TGTGCCAGCAGCGTGGACAGTAACTATGGCTACACCTTC.

The V gene is TRBV2, the J gene TRBJ2-7; 13 positions match TRBD2. CDR1 and CDR2 from the germline V gene are SNHLY and FYNNEI. V lost 5 bases, J lost 0 bases, and 10 bases stayed unmatched. The CDR3 is made up of 18 amino acids. DNA for the CDR3: TGTGCCAGCAGTACTTCTGGGACTAGCGGGACGAGCTCCTACGAGCAGTACTTC. Its protein is CASSTSGTSGTSSYEQYF. The full variable domain, rest sourced from reference TRBV2 and TRBJ2-7, is EPEVTQTPSHQVTQMGQEVILRCVPISNHLYFYWYRQILGQKVEFLVSFYNNEISEKSEIFDDQFSVERPDGSNFTLKIRSTKLEDSAMYFCASSTSGTSGTSSYEQYFGPGTRLTVT.

The V call is TRBV19, the J call TRBJ1-5; perhaps TRBD1 as D (6 bases). V lost 3 bases and J lost 8, with 17 bases in between. The CDR3 contains 15 residues. Germline values: CDR1 LNHDA, CDR2 SQIVND (reference sequence). CDR3 bases: TGTGCCAGTAGTATGTCCGGGGGGCCAAGGGAGCCCCAGCATTTT. Its translation is CASSMSGGPREPQHF. Filled out from reference TRBV19 and TRBJ1-5, the complete variable domain reads DGGITQSPKYLFRKEGQNVTLSCEQNLNHDAMYWYRQDPGQGLRLIYYSQIVNDFQKGDIAEGYSVSREKKESFPLTVTSAQKNPTAFYLCASSMSGGPREPQHFGDGTRLSIL.

This clone was observed once. The V call is TRBV4-2, the J call TRBJ1-1; D not certain. V dropped 0 bases and J dropped 1 base, with 12 bases sitting between them. The V gene's germline CDR1 is LGHNA and CDR2 YNFKEQ. This CDR3 is built from 16 residues. The CDR3 loop reads CASSQDGPPWNTEAFF. CDR3 nucleotide sequence: TGTGCCAGCAGCCAAGATGGGCCCCCGTGGAACACTGAAGCTTTCTTT.

This chain links TRBV28 with TRBJ1-2; D ambiguous. This CDR3 is 14 amino acids long. Germline assignment: CDR1 MDHEN and CDR2 SYDVKM. V was clipped by 7 bases and J by 4 bases, with 16 bases between them. The CDR3 DNA sequence: TGTGCCAGCACCACGGTTGGCGGAGGCTATGGCTACACCTTC. This encodes CASTTVGGGYGYTF.

The chain has TRBV7-3 and TRBJ1-1; D may be TRBD1 (5 bases). CDR3 size: 15 residues. Germline CDR1 is SGHTA and CDR2 is FQGTGA. Deletions cut 2 bases from V and 0 bases from J, with 10 bases between. CDR3 sequence (DNA): TGTGCCAGCAGCTTACAGGGTAATGTGAACACTGAAGCTTTCTTT. It yields the protein CASSLQGNVNTEAFF. The full variable domain, its missing parts supplied by reference TRBV7-3 and TRBJ1-1, is GAGVSQTPSNKVTEKGKYVELRCDPISGHTALYWYRQSLGQGPEFLIYFQGTGAADDSGLPNDRFFAVRPEGSVSTLKIQRTERGDSAVYLCASSLQGNVNTEAFFGQGTRLTVV.

This clone was seen only a few times. J is TRBJ1-1 and V is TRBV18, with TRBD1 matching over 7 bases. Germline V gene lookup returns CDR1 KGHSH and CDR2 LQKENI. V lost 3 bases and J lost 1; bases outside the gene matches: 5. The CDR3 consists of 15 residues. For the CDR3, the DNA is TGTGCCAGCTCACCCCAGGGACAGCAGAACACTGAAGCTTTCTTT. As protein: CASSPQGQQNTEAFF.

The genes are TRBV11-3 and TRBJ2-1, with TRBD2 matching over 15 bases. The ends lost 5 bases at V and 8 bases at J; junction bases unmatched: 7. The CDR3 totals 16 residues. Per the germline V gene, CDR1 is SGHNT and CDR2 is YENEEA. The chain's CDR3 is CASSRGLAGGIDEQFF. The CDR3 bases are TGTGCCAGCAGCCGGGGACTAGCGGGAGGTATTGATGAGCAGTTCTTC. The variable domain in full, completed from reference TRBV11-3 and TRBJ2-1, reads EAGVVQSPRYKIIEKKQPVAFWCNPISGHNTLYWYLQNLGQGPELLIRYENEEAVDDSQLPKDRFSAERLKGVDSTLKIQPAELGDSAVYLCASSRGLAGGIDEQFFGPGTRLTVL.